Here is one T cell receptor beta chain with its context. What it binds is unknown. The entry originates in a study of T cells in Graves' hyperthyroidism and ophthalmopathy. From germline, CDR1 is WNHNN and CDR2 SYGVQD (reference sequence). Trimming at V came to 6 bases and at J to 2 bases, leaving 7 bases not matched to a gene. The CDR3 is made up of 15 amino acids. The patients, who ranged from 18 to 65 in age, presented with newly diagnosed hyperthyroidism lasting under 2 months. Diagnostic decisions used clinical symptoms, serum thyroxine and TRAb, thyroid ultrasound and orbital computed tomography. PBMCs were sourced from about 10 ml fresh peripheral blood. Amplified TCR beta CDR3 regions derived from RNA transcripts. An initial round of RT-PCR targeting the TCR CDR3 relied on the HTBI primer set. From the multiplex PCR reads, TCRdb called clonotypes with MiXCR, one entry per CDR3 protein. The table includes over 700,000 distinct CDR3 sequences, 30% to 40% detected once.

Study conclusions and caveats: Prediction of ophthalmopathy progression came a median approximately 6 months pre-onset.

Sequenced: blood. The origin of this receptor is a woman in her thirties or forties with Graves' hyperthyroidism. The chain carries TRBV10-1 and TRBJ1-1, with 9 bases fitting TRBD1. The CDR3 coding sequence is TGCGCCAGCAGGCACGTGGACAGGGGTAACACTGAAGCTTTCTTT. It specifies CASRHVDRGNTEAFF.